The next 10 T cell receptor beta chains were all read from a single sample in a study of cytomegalovirus exposure and HLA in healthy donors. The PCR contained 60 Vbeta and 13 Jbeta primers. Clones were read by immunoSEQ multiplex PCR, and TCRdb kept only the in-frame ones, dropping some. The sample has roughly 120,000 clones; roughly 74% are singletons. Sequences were obtained from PBMCs. Receptors originate from a woman aged 50 to 60 in good health and CMV-seropositive.

The V call is TRBV9, the J call TRBJ2-7; 9 bases line up with TRBD2. The CDR3 is 15 residues long. V trimming: 0 bases; J trimming: 0 bases; junction bases outside the gene matches: 1. Germline V CDR1 and CDR2: SGDLS, YYNGEE. CDR3 coding DNA: TGTGCCAGCAGCGTAGGTAGCGGGGGCTCCTACGAGCAGTACTTC. Its translation is CASSVGSGGSYEQYF.

This chain joins TRBV7-6 and TRBJ2-7; 9 nucleotides align to TRBD2. V trimming: 3 bases; J trimming: 2 bases; junction bases outside the gene matches: 8. Germline V gene lookup returns CDR1 SGHVS and CDR2 FNYEAQ. This CDR3 is built from 16 residues. CDR3: CASSLASGALAYEQYF. The CDR3 DNA reads as TGTGCCAGCAGCTTGGCTAGCGGGGCATTAGCCTACGAGCAGTACTTC.

The chain links TRBV9 to TRBJ2-1, with D tentatively TRBD2 (7 bases). The germline CDR1 and CDR2 sequences are SGDLS and YYNGEE. The CDR3 is made up of 16 amino acids. Deletions cut 3 bases from V and 5 bases from J, with 18 bases between. CDR3 coding DNA: TGTGCCAGCAGCGATACGCACGGGGGGCGGAACAATGAGCAGTTCTTC. Amino acid sequence: CASSDTHGGRNNEQFF.

The sample holds many counts of this clone. The chain has TRBV11-2 and TRBJ1-6; a possible D gene is TRBD1 (5 bases). V was cut by 1 base and J by 7 bases, with 8 bases left in between. CDR1 is SGHAT and CDR2 is FQNNGV in the germline V gene. The CDR3 is 14 residues long. The CDR3 sequence: CASSLAGGNSPLHF. In DNA, the CDR3 is TGTGCCAGCAGCTTAGCGGGGGGGAATTCACCCCTCCACTTT.

The chain uses TRBV4-1 and TRBJ1-2, with 7 bases that match TRBD1. The CDR3 totals 12 residues. V dropped 10 bases and J dropped 4; count of bases not matched to a gene: 6. Germline CDR1 is MGHRA and CDR2 is YSYEKL. Here the CDR3 DNA reads TGCGCCACAGGACAGGTTGGCTATGGCTACACCTTC. This sequence encodes CATGQVGYGYTF.

In its sample, this clone was seen a few times. This chain links TRBV15 with TRBJ1-5; D possibly corresponds to TRBD1 (5 bases). V lost 0 bases and J 11 bases, leaving 14 bases between the germline ends. Germline CDR1 reads LNHNV; CDR2 reads YYDKDF (reference sequence). This CDR3 is 14 amino acids long. In DNA form, the CDR3 reads TGTGCCACCAGCAGAGATCGATTAGGCAGGGCCCAGCATTTT. Translating gives CATSRDRLGRAQHF.

The chain combines TRBV19 with TRBJ2-5, with 12 bases that match TRBD2. The V segment lost 3 bases and the J segment 4 bases; nucleotides outside the gene matches: 6. The CDR3 totals 16 residues. Germline CDR1 and CDR2: LNHDA and SQIVND (reference sequence). CDR3 protein: CASSMPSGGALETQYF. The CDR3 DNA reads as TGTGCCAGTAGTATGCCTAGCGGGGGGGCCTTAGAGACCCAGTACTTC.

The genes are TRBV5-6 and TRBJ2-5; 10 bases line up with TRBD1. This CDR3 contains 16 residues. The V gene end was trimmed by 1 base and the J gene end by 5 bases; junction bases not matched to a gene: 8. Germline assignment: CDR1 SGHDT and CDR2 YYEEEE. The DNA of the CDR3 is TGTGCCAGCAGCTTGCGGGGGACAGGGGTGGAGGAGACCCAGTACTTC. Residues: CASSLRGTGVEETQYF.

V and J are TRBV7-2 and TRBJ2-7; D is unresolved. V gave up 2 bases and J gave up 3 bases, with 11 bases separating them. In germline, CDR1 is SGHTA, CDR2 FQGNSA. The CDR3 is 14 amino acids. The CDR3 loop is CASSLQPVGYEQYF. DNA of the CDR3: TGTGCCAGCAGCTTACAACCGGTTGGCTACGAGCAGTACTTC.

V gene TRBV9 combines with J gene TRBJ2-3; unclear D gene. This CDR3 spans 14 amino acids. V lost 1 base and J 1 base, leaving 7 bases between the germline ends. The V gene's germline CDR1 is SGDLS and CDR2 YYNGEE. The CDR3 DNA is TGTGCCAGCAGCGTAACGAGCGGCACAGATACGCAGTATTTT. Translation: CASSVTSGTDTQYF.